The 9 T cell receptor beta chains presented below share a single source sample, sequenced in a study of T cell repertoires in cytomegalovirus infection. From the reads, TCRdb called clonotypes with MiXCR, one entry per CDR3 protein. This sample carries approximately 350,000 distinct CDR3 sequences, 34% of them seen once, and the ten largest clones take roughly 12%. Their target antigens are unknown. Source: cultured PBMCs, taken from culture after CMV antigen stimulation. The receptor source for this set is a human donor in good health (CMV status not recorded). Some clones in this sample may be carry-over from other donors' samples.

The chain is built from TRBV28 and TRBJ1-6; possibly TRBD1 for D (5 bases). Trimming removed 7 bases from V and 18 bases from J, with 28 bases in between. This CDR3 is 15 amino acids long. CDR1 MDHEN and CDR2 SYDVKM come from the germline V gene. The CDR3 DNA reads TGTGCCAGCAATGTTGCGGGCCAGGGCAAGAACAGTCCCCACTTT. Encoded protein: CASNVAGQGKNSPHF.

Written as DNA, the CDR3 is TGTGCCAGCAGCTGGGTGGGGCGGGCCGATACGCAGTATTTT. Protein product: CASSWVGRADTQYF. The rearrangement links TRBV7-6 to TRBJ2-3; D may match TRBD1 or TRBD2 (5 bases each). V was clipped by 4 bases and J by 6 bases, with 14 bases between them. Germline values: CDR1 SGHVS, CDR2 FNYEAQ. The CDR3 runs 14 residues.

This clonotype was counted a few times. This sequence joins TRBV7-2 and TRBJ2-7; the D call may be TRBD1 or TRBD2 (5 bases each). V was trimmed by 7 bases and J by 1 base, leaving 20 bases between them. Germline assignment: CDR1 SGHTA and CDR2 FQGNSA. The CDR3 is 16 residues long. The CDR3 DNA is TGTGCCAGCACCCCTAGAGGGGTAGTCTCTTCCTACGAGCAGTACTTC. Its translation is CASTPRGVVSSYEQYF.

This clonotype is a singleton in its sample. The genes are TRBV4-1 and TRBJ2-7; the D gene could be TRBD1 or TRBD2 (5 bases each). This CDR3 is 16 amino acids long. Germline V gives CDR1 MGHRA, CDR2 YSYEKL. Trimming cost V 0 bases and J 7 bases, with 19 bases left between them. The CDR3 coding sequence is TGCGCCAGCAGCCAAGATTCGGGGCGTCGACCGAGGGAGCAGTACTTC. This codes for CASSQDSGRRPREQYF.

The J gene is TRBJ2-5, the V gene TRBV7-8; 9 bases are shared with TRBD2. Looked up from germline, CDR1 is SGHVS and CDR2 is FQNEAQ. The CDR3 totals 16 residues. Losses at the gene ends were 1 base for V and 1 base for J; bases not matched to a gene: 4. CDR3 nucleotide sequence: TGTGCCAGCAGCTTAGGACTAGCGGATACCCAAGAGACCCAGTACTTC. Translation: CASSLGLADTQETQYF.

This clonotype was counted a few times. The chain combines TRBV6-2 or TRBV6-3 with TRBJ2-1; the match to TRBD1 covers 7 bases. V dropped 6 bases and J dropped 3; count of bases not matched to a gene: 11. This CDR3 is built from 16 residues. CDR1 is MNHEY and CDR2 is SVGEGT in the germline V gene. CDR3: CASSYQGTENYNEQFF. The CDR3 nucleotides are TGTGCCAGCAGCTACCAAGGGACAGAAAACTACAATGAGCAGTTCTTC.

This clonotype occurred many times. Here the CDR3 reads CASSYFRIPKAHNEQFF. Here the CDR3 DNA reads TGTGCCAGCAGCTATTTCAGGATCCCGAAGGCCCACAATGAGCAGTTCTTC. The chain links TRBV7-8 to TRBJ2-1; D gene unclear. V lost 4 bases and J 5 bases, leaving 21 bases between the germline ends. CDR3 length: 17 residues. Germline lookup yields CDR1 SGHVS and CDR2 FQNEAQ.

In its sample, this clonotype was seen a few times. J is TRBJ2-4 and V is TRBV25-1; 7 bases agree with TRBD1. V dropped 3 bases and J dropped 7; count of bases not matched to a gene: 6. The CDR3 contains 14 residues. Germline assignment: CDR1 MGHDK and CDR2 SYGVNS. CDR3 amino acids: CASSDSGTANIQYF. The CDR3 nucleotides are TGTGCCAGCAGTGATTCCGGGACAGCCAACATTCAGTACTTC.

This clonotype was seen only once. This rearrangement joins TRBV7-9 to TRBJ2-1, with TRBD2 matching 8 bases. Germline V gene lookup returns CDR1 SEHNR and CDR2 FQNEAQ (reference sequence). Unmatched junction bases numbered 8, after V lost 7 bases and J lost 6 bases. This CDR3 is built from 14 residues. CDR3 region: CASKPGLVSNEQFF. The CDR3 nucleotides are TGTGCCAGCAAACCGGGACTAGTGAGCAATGAGCAGTTCTTC.